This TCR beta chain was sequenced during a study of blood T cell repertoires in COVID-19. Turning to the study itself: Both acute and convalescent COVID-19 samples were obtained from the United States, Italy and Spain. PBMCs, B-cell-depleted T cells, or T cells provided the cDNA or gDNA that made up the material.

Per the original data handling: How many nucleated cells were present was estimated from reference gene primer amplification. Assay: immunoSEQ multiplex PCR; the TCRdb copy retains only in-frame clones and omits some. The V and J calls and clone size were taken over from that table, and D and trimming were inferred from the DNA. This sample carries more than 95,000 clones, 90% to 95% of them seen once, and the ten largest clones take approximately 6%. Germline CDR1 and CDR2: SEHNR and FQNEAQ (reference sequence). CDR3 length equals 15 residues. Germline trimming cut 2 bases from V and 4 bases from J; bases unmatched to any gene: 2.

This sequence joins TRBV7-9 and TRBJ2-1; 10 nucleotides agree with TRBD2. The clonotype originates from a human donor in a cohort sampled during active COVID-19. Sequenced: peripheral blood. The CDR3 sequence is CASSLQLAGYNEQFF. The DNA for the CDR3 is TGTGCCAGCAGCTTACAACTAGCGGGATACAATGAGCAGTTCTTC.